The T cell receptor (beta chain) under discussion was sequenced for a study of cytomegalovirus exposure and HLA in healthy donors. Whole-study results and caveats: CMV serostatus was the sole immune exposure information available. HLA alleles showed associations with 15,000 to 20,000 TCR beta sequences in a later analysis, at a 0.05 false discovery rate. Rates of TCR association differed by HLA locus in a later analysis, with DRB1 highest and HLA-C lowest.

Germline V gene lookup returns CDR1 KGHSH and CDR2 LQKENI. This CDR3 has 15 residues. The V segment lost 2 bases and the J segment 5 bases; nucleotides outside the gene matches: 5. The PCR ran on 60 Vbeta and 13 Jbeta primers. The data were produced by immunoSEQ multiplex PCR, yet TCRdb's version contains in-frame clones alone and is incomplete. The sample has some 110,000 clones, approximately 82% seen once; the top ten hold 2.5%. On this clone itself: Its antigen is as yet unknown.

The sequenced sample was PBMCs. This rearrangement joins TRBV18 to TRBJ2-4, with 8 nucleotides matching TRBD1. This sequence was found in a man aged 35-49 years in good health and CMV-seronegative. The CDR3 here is CASSPGQGPQNIQYF. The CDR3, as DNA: TGTGCCAGCTCACCAGGACAGGGTCCGCAAAACATTCAGTACTTC.